This T cell receptor beta chain was profiled in a study of blood T cell repertoires in COVID-19. Study-wide background: Samples came from the United States, Italy and Spain, spanning acute and convalescent COVID-19. T cells, B-cell-depleted T cells, or PBMCs provided the cDNA or gDNA that served as material.

Original methodology: From reference gene primer amplification, estimates of nucleated cell counts were derived. The method was immunoSEQ multiplex PCR; TCRdb's version includes in-frame clones alone and lacks a portion of them. V, J and clone size derive from that table, while D and trimming were established from the DNA sequence. Of over 150,000 clones detected, around three quarters appear once; the ten largest clones hold 8.1%. The CDR3 covers 16 residues. The gene calls are TRBV21-1 and TRBJ2-6; no DNA check was done on the table's D call, TRBD1. TRBV21-1 is a listed pseudogene. The sample consisted of peripheral blood. The TCR comes from a man between 60 and 75 years old with acute or convalescent COVID-19. The chain's CDR3 is CASSKNRGQGANVLTF. In nucleotides, the CDR3 is TGTGCCAGCAGCAAGAACAGGGGGCAAGGGGCCAACGTCCTGACTTTC.